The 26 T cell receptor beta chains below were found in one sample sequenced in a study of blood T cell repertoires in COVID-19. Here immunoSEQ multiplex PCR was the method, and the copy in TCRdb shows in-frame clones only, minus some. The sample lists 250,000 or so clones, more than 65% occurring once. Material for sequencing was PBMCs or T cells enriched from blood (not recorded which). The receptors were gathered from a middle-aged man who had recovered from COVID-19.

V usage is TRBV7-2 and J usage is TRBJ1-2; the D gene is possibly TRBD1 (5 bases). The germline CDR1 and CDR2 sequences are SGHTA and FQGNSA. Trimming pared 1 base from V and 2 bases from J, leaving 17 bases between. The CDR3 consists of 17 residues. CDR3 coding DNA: TGTGCCAGCAGCTTAGGGACATCCCATCAGACGAACTATGGCTACACCTTC. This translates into CASSLGTSHQTNYGYTF.

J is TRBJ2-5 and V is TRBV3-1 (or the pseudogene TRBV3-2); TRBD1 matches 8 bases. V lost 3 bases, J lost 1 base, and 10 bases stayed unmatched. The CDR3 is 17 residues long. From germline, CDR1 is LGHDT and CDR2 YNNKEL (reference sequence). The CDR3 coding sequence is TGTGCCAGCAGCCACCGGATAGGGACAGGCGTCCAAGAGACCCAGTACTTC. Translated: CASSHRIGTGVQETQYF.

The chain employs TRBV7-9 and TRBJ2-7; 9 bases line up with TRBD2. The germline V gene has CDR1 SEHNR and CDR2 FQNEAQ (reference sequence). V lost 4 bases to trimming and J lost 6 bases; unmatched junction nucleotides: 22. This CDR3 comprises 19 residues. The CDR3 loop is CASSSIAGVSTNRLREQYF. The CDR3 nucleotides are TGTGCCAGCAGCTCAATAGCGGGAGTGTCTACTAATCGTTTACGCGAGCAGTACTTC.

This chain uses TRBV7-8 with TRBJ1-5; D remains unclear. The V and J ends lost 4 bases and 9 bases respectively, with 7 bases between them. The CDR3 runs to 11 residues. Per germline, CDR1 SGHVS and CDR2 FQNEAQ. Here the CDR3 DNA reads TGTGCCAGCAGCTCGGTTGGGCCCCAGCATTTT. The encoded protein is CASSSVGPQHF.

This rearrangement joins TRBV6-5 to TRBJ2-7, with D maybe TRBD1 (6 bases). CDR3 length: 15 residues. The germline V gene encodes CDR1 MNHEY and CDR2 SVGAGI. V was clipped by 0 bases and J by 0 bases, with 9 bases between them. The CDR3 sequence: CASSYSTGLSYEQYF. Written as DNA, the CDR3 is TGTGCCAGCAGTTACTCGACAGGCCTCTCCTACGAGCAGTACTTC.

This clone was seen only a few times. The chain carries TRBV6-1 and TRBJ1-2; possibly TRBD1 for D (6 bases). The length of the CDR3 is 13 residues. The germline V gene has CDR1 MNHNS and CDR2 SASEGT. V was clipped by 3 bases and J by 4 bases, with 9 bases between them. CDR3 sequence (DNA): TGTGCCAGCAGTGACACAGGGAGCTATGGCTACACCTTC. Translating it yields CASSDTGSYGYTF.

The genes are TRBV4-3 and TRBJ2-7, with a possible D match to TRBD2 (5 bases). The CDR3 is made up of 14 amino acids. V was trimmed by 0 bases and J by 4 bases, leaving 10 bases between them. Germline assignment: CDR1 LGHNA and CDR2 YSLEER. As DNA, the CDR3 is TGCGCCAGCAGCCAAGAGCACGGGATTTACGAGCAGTACTTC. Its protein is CASSQEHGIYEQYF.

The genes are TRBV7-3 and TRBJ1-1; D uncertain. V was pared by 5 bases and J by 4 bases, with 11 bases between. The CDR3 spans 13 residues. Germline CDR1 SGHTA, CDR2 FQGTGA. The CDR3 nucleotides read TGTGCCAGCAGCCCCTTCCCCGGCACTGAAGCTTTCTTT. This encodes CASSPFPGTEAFF. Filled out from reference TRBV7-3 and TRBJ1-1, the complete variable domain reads GAGVSQTPSNKVTEKGKYVELRCDPISGHTALYWYRQSLGQGPEFLIYFQGTGAADDSGLPNDRFFAVRPEGSVSTLKIQRTERGDSAVYLCASSPFPGTEAFFGQGTRLTVV.

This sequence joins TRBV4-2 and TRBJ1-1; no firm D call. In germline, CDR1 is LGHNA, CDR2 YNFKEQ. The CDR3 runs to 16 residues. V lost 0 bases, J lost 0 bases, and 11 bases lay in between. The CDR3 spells CASSQDTLAMNTEAFF. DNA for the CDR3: TGTGCCAGCAGCCAAGATACTCTTGCCATGAACACTGAAGCTTTCTTT.

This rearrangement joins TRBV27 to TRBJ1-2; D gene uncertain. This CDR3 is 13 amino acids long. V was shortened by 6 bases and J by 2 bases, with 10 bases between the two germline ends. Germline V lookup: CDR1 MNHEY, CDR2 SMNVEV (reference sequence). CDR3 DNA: TGTGCCAGCAGCCCGACACCAAACTATGGCTACACCTTC. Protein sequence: CASSPTPNYGYTF.

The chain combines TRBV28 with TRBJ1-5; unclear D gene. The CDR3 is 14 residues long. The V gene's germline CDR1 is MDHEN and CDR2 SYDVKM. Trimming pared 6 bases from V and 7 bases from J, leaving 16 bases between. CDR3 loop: CASSPVHSGQPQHF. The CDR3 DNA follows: TGTGCCAGCAGCCCAGTTCACTCCGGGCAGCCCCAGCATTTT.

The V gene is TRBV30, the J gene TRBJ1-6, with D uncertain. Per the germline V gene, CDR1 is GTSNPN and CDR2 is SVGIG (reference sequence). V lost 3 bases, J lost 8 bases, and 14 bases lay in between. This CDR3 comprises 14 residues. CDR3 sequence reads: CAWSSIMIYSPLHF. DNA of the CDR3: TGTGCCTGGAGCTCTATCATGATCTATTCACCCCTCCACTTT.

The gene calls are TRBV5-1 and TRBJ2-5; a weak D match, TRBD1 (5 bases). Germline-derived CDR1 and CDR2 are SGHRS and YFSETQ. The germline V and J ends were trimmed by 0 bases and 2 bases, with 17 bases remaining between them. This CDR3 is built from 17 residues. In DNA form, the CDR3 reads TGCGCCAGCAGCTTGGTCCCTGGGGCCACAATGCAAGAGACCCAGTACTTC. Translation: CASSLVPGATMQETQYF.

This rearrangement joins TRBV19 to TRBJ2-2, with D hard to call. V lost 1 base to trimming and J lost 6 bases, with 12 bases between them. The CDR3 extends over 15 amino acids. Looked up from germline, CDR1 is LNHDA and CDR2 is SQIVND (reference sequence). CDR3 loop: CASSIGWLVPGELFF. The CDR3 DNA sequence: TGTGCCAGTAGTATAGGGTGGCTAGTTCCCGGGGAGCTGTTTTTT.

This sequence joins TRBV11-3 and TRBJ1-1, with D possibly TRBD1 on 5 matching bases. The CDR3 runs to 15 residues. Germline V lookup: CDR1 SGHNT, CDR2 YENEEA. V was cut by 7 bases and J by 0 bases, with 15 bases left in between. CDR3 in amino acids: CASTELGVVNTEAFF. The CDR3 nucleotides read TGTGCCAGCACCGAGTTAGGGGTCGTGAACACTGAAGCTTTCTTT.

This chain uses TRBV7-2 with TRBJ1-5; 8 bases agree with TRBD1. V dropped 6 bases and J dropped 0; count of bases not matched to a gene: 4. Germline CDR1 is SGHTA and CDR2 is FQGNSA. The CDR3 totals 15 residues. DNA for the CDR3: TGTGCCAGCAGTTGGACAGGGAATAGCAATCAGCCCCAGCATTTT. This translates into CASSWTGNSNQPQHF. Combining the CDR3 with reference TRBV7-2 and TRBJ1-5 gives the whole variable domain GAGVSQSPSNKVTEKGKDVELRCDPISGHTALYWYRQSLGQGLEFLIYFQGNSAPDKSGLPSDRFSAERTGGSVSTLTIQRTQQEDSAVYLCASSWTGNSNQPQHFGDGTRLSIL.

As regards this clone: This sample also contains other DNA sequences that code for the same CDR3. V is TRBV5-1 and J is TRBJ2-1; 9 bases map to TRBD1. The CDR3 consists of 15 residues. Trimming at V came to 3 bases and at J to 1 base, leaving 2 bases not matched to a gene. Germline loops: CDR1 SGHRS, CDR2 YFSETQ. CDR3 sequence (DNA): TGCGCCAGCAGCTCGGGACAGGGATCCTACAATGAGCAGTTCTTC. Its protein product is CASSSGQGSYNEQFF. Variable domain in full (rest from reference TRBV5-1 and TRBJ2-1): KAGVTQTPRYLIKTRGQQVTLSCSPISGHRSVSWYQQTPGQGLQFLFEYFSETQRNKGNFPGRFSGRQFSNSRSEMNVSTLELGDSALYLCASSSGQGSYNEQFFGPGTRLTVL.

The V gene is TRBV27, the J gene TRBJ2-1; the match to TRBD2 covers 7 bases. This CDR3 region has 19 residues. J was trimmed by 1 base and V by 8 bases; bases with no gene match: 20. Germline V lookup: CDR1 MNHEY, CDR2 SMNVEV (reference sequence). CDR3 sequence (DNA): TGTGCCAGCCGATGGGGGGTGGGCCGCGGGAGTGGATCCTACAATGAGCAGTTCTTC. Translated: CASRWGVGRGSGSYNEQFF.

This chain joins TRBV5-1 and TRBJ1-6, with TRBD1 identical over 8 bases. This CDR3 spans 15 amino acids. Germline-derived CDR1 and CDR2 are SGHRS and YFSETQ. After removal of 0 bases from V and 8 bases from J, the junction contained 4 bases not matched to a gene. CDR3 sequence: CASSLGTGIDSPLHF. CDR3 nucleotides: TGCGCCAGCAGCTTGGGGACAGGGATAGATTCACCCCTCCACTTT.

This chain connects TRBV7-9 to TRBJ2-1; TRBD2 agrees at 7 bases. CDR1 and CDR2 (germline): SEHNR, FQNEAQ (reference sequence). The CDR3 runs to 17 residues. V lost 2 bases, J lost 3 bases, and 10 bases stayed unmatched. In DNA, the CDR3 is TGTGCCAGCAGCTTATTCTCGGCGGGAGAGGGCTACAATGAGCAGTTCTTC. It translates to CASSLFSAGEGYNEQFF.

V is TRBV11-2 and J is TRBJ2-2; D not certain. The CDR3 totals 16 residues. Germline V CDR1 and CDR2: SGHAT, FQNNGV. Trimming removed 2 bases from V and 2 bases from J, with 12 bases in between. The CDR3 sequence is CASSLSSVLNTGELFF. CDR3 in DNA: TGTGCCAGCAGCTTATCCTCGGTCCTAAACACCGGGGAGCTGTTTTTT.

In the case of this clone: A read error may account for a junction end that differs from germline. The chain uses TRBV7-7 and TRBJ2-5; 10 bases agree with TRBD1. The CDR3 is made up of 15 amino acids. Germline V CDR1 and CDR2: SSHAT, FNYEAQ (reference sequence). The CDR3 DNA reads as TGTGCTAGCAGCTTAGGGACAGGGGACCGCGGGACCCAGTACTTC. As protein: CASSLGTGDRGTQYF.

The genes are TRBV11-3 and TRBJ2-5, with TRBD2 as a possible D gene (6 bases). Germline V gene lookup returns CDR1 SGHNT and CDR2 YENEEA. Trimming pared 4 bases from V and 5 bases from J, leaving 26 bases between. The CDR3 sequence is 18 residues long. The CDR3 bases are TGTGCCAGCAGCTCAGAAACCCCCGTAGAGTGGGACTGGGAGACCCAGTACTTC. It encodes CASSSETPVEWDWETQYF.

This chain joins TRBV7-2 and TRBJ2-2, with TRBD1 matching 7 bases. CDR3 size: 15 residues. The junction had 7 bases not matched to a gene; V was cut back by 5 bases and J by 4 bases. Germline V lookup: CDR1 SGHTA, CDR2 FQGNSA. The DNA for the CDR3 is TGTGCCAGCAGCCGCGACAGGGTCCGCACCGGGGAGCTGTTTTTT. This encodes CASSRDRVRTGELFF. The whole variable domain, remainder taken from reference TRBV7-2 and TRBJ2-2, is GAGVSQSPSNKVTEKGKDVELRCDPISGHTALYWYRQSLGQGLEFLIYFQGNSAPDKSGLPSDRFSAERTGGSVSTLTIQRTQQEDSAVYLCASSRDRVRTGELFFGEGSRLTVL.

The CDR3 loop reads CASSWGRGGFGTDTQYF. The CDR3 DNA reads TGCGCCAGCAGCTGGGGCCGGGGGGGCTTTGGAACAGATACGCAGTATTTT. The chain has TRBV5-1 and TRBJ2-3; 8 nucleotides match TRBD2. Trimming at V came to 3 bases and at J to 3 bases, leaving 12 bases not matched to a gene. The CDR3 extends over 17 amino acids. Looked up from germline, CDR1 is SGHRS and CDR2 is YFSETQ.

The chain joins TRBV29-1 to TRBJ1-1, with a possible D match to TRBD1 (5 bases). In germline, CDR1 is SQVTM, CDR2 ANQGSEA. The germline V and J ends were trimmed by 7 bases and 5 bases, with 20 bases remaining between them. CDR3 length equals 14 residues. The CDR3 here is CSAGAQGGRTEAFF. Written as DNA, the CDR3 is TGCAGCGCCGGTGCTCAGGGCGGGAGGACTGAAGCTTTCTTT.